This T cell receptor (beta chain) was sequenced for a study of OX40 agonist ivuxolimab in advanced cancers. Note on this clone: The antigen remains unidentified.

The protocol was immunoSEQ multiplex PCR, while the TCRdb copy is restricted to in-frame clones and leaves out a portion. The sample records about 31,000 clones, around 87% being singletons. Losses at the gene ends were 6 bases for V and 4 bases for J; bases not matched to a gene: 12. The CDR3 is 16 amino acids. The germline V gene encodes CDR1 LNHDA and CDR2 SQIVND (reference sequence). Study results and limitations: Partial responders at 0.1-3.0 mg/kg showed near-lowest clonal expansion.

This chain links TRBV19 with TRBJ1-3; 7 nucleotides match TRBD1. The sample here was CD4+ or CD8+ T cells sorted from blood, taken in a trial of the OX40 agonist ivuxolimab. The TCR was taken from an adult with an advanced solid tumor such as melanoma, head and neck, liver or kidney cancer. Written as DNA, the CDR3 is TGTGCCAGTAGCACAAGACAGGGTAGCTCGGGAAACACCATATATTTT. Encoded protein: CASSTRQGSSGNTIYF.